Following are 25 T cell receptor beta chains from one sample sequenced in a study of blood T cell repertoires in COVID-19. The assay was immunoSEQ multiplex PCR, and TCRdb's table has in-frame clones only and misses some. The sample lists 30,000 to 35,000 clones; approximately 84% were seen once. The specimen was peripheral blood. The receptors shown here come from a man in his 70s with COVID-19, enrolled during active disease.

In DNA, the CDR3 is TGCGCCAGCAGCAGGAACCATGGCCGGGATCAGCCCCAGCATTTT. Translating gives CASSRNHGRDQPQHF. This chain uses TRBV4-3 with TRBJ1-5, with no clear D. This CDR3 spans 15 amino acids. Germline loops: CDR1 LGHNA, CDR2 YSLEER. Trimming pared 5 bases from V and 5 bases from J, leaving 16 bases between.

This clone was counted once. The chain employs TRBV6-5 and TRBJ1-5; 8 nucleotides match TRBD1. Germline CDR1 MNHEY, CDR2 SVGAGI. V was clipped by 2 bases and J by 6 bases; unmatched bases: 6. The CDR3 is 15 residues long. CDR3 sequence: CASSYTQGQGQPQHF. The CDR3, as DNA: TGTGCCAGCAGTTACACCCAAGGACAGGGTCAGCCCCAGCATTTT.

V gene TRBV7-6 combines with J gene TRBJ1-1; D is unclear. The V gene lost 5 bases and the J gene lost 2 bases, with 12 bases spanning the gap. CDR1 is SGHVS and CDR2 is FNYEAQ in the germline V gene. This CDR3 spans 14 amino acids. The CDR3 is CASSPDTINTEAFF. The CDR3 nucleotides read TGTGCCAGCAGCCCTGACACAATAAACACTGAAGCTTTCTTT. The full variable domain, in which reference TRBV7-6 and TRBJ1-1 provide the parts outside the CDR3, is GAGVSQSPRYKVTKRGQDVALRCDPISGHVSLYWYRQALGQGPEFLTYFNYEAQQDKSGLPNDRFSAERPEGSISTLTIQRTEQRDSAMYRCASSPDTINTEAFFGQGTRLTVV.

J is TRBJ2-6 and V is TRBV27; D possibly corresponds to TRBD2 (5 bases). The ends were cut back, 0 bases at V and 0 bases at J, with 9 bases in the middle. The germline gives CDR1 MNHEY, CDR2 SMNVEV (reference sequence). This CDR3 is built from 17 residues. The CDR3 protein is CASSLSIGSSGANVLTF. CDR3 in DNA: TGTGCCAGCAGTTTATCGATTGGGAGCTCTGGGGCCAACGTCCTGACTTTC.

This chain joins TRBV19 and TRBJ2-2, with 11 bases matching TRBD2. Germline trimming cut 2 bases from V and 6 bases from J; bases unmatched to any gene: 2. The CDR3 has 15 amino acids. Germline lookup yields CDR1 LNHDA and CDR2 SQIVND (reference sequence). This CDR3 reads CASSIPLAGAGELFF. In DNA form, the CDR3 reads TGTGCCAGTAGTATACCACTAGCGGGAGCCGGGGAGCTGTTTTTT. The full variable domain, rest sourced from reference TRBV19 and TRBJ2-2, is DGGITQSPKYLFRKEGQNVTLSCEQNLNHDAMYWYRQDPGQGLRLIYYSQIVNDFQKGDIAEGYSVSREKKESFPLTVTSAQKNPTAFYLCASSIPLAGAGELFFGEGSRLTVL.

The chain joins TRBV30 to TRBJ2-1, with a weak D call TRBD1 (6 bases). The CDR3 is 15 amino acids. Germline V gives CDR1 GTSNPN, CDR2 SVGIG (reference sequence). Trimming left V 2 bases short and J 1 base short, with 12 bases between. In DNA form, the CDR3 reads TGTGCCTGGAGTACAGGGCTGAGTTCCTACAATGAGCAGTTCTTC. This gives the protein CAWSTGLSSYNEQFF.

This clone has just a few counts. The CDR3 DNA reads as TGCGCCAGCAGCATGACAGGGGATGTAGGCAAAAACATTCAGTACTTC. This sequence encodes CASSMTGDVGKNIQYF. The V gene is TRBV5-1, the J gene TRBJ2-4; 8 bases line up with TRBD1. With 4 bases clipped from V and 3 bases from J, the junction kept 9 bases outside the gene matches. CDR1 is SGHRS and CDR2 is YFSETQ in the germline V gene. This CDR3 is 16 amino acids long. The full variable domain, with the rest looked up from reference TRBV5-1 and TRBJ2-4, is KAGVTQTPRYLIKTRGQQVTLSCSPISGHRSVSWYQQTPGQGLQFLFEYFSETQRNKGNFPGRFSGRQFSNSRSEMNVSTLELGDSALYLCASSMTGDVGKNIQYFGAGTRLSVL.

The CDR3: CASSPGFLTEAFF. The CDR3 region has the DNA TGTGCCAGCAGTCCAGGTTTCCTCACTGAAGCTTTCTTT. V gene TRBV6-2 or TRBV6-3 combines with J gene TRBJ1-1; D gene unclear. Germline V gene sequence: CDR1 MNHEY, CDR2 SVGEGT. CDR3 length: 13 amino acids. Trimming shortened V by 5 bases and J by 4 bases, and 11 bases separated the two germline ends.

V is TRBV19 and J is TRBJ1-1, with D possibly TRBD1 on 6 matching bases. Germline V lookup: CDR1 LNHDA, CDR2 SQIVND (reference sequence). The germline V and J ends were trimmed by 5 bases and 5 bases, with 12 bases remaining between them. This CDR3 is 13 amino acids long. CDR3 DNA: TGTGCCAGTAGTTGGGGGCAGGGGACTGAAGCTTTCTTT. Translating gives CASSWGQGTEAFF.

The chain couples TRBV28 to TRBJ2-7; a possible D gene is TRBD1 (5 bases). This CDR3 is 11 amino acids long. In germline, CDR1 is MDHEN, CDR2 SYDVKM. The germline V and J ends were trimmed by 4 bases and 10 bases, with 11 bases remaining between them. In DNA, the CDR3 is TGTGCCAGCAGTTCGCCGGACAATCAGTACTTC. This encodes CASSSPDNQYF.

The gene calls are TRBV7-2 and TRBJ1-6, with 9 nucleotides matching TRBD1. CDR1 is SGHTA, CDR2 FQGNSA, per germline. The CDR3 length is 14 residues. Germline trimming cut 4 bases from V and 10 bases from J; bases unmatched to any gene: 5. CDR3 nucleotide sequence: TGTGCCAGCAGCTGGGACAGGGTTTTGTCACCCCTCCACTTT. Its protein product is CASSWDRVLSPLHF.

The chain has TRBV14 and TRBJ1-5, with D unclear. The CDR3 length is 13 residues. Germline V lookup: CDR1 SGHDN, CDR2 FVKESK. The ends were cut back, 0 bases at V and 9 bases at J, with 9 bases in the middle. CDR3 nucleotides: TGTGCCAGCAGCCAAGATGAGGGCAGGCCCCAGCATTTT. This encodes CASSQDEGRPQHF. The full variable domain, in which reference TRBV14 and TRBJ1-5 provide the parts outside the CDR3, is EAGVTQFPSHSVIEKGQTVTLRCDPISGHDNLYWYRRVMGKEIKFLLHFVKESKQDESGMPNNRFLAERTGGTYSTLKVQPAELEDSGVYFCASSQDEGRPQHFGDGTRLSIL.

The J gene is TRBJ2-7, the V gene TRBV18; 9 bases map to TRBD1. This CDR3 comprises 16 residues. CDR1 and CDR2 (germline): KGHSH, LQKENI. V was pared by 6 bases and J by 6 bases, with 15 bases of the junction left unmatched. The CDR3 DNA reads as TGTGCCAGCTCGCCCACTCCGGGACAGGGTAACTTCGAGCAGTACTTC. Amino acid sequence: CASSPTPGQGNFEQYF.

This clone appeared a few times. The chain combines TRBV30 with TRBJ2-7; the D is unclear. The V and J ends lost 6 bases and 1 base respectively, with 16 bases between them. CDR3 size: 14 residues. The V gene's germline CDR1 is GTSNPN and CDR2 SVGIG (reference sequence). CDR3 coding DNA: TGTGCCTGTCCCCTGCCCGGGTCTTCCTACGAGCAGTACTTC. Protein product: CACPLPGSSYEQYF.

This clone came up a few times. The V and J genes are TRBV3-1 (or the pseudogene TRBV3-2) and TRBJ1-6, with 10 bases that match TRBD1. The CDR3 is made up of 18 amino acids. The V gene's germline CDR1 is LGHDT and CDR2 YNNKEL (reference sequence). The ends lost 4 bases at V and 8 bases at J; junction bases unmatched: 14. CDR3 nucleotides: TGTGCCAGCAGCCTCGGACAGGGGGACTCGGCCACTGATTCACCCCTCCACTTT. Translating it yields CASSLGQGDSATDSPLHF.

The chain recombines TRBV2 with TRBJ2-7, with 12 bases matching TRBD2. Germline lookup yields CDR1 SNHLY and CDR2 FYNNEI. V dropped 9 bases and J dropped 4; count of bases not matched to a gene: 7. The CDR3 is 14 amino acids. The CDR3 region has the DNA TGTGCCAGATCCGGACTAGCGGGAACTTACGAGCAGTACTTC. Translated, it gives CARSGLAGTYEQYF.

This clone has a handful of counts. This rearrangement joins TRBV7-2 to TRBJ2-1; D ambiguous. With 1 base removed from V and 2 bases from J, the gap between germline ends came to 9 bases. Per the germline V gene, CDR1 is SGHTA and CDR2 is FQGNSA. The CDR3 totals 15 residues. The CDR3 spells CASSLDFDTYNEQFF. The CDR3 DNA is TGTGCCAGCAGCTTAGATTTCGACACCTACAATGAGCAGTTCTTC.

This chain joins TRBV29-1 and TRBJ1-5; 7 bases are a match to TRBD1. The germline CDR1 and CDR2 sequences are SQVTM and ANQGSEA. J gave up 3 bases and V 4 bases, and 6 bases lay outside the gene matches. The CDR3 totals 14 residues. The CDR3 spells CSVAPTGVNQPQHF. CDR3 coding DNA: TGCAGCGTTGCCCCTACAGGGGTCAATCAGCCCCAGCATTTT.

The chain couples TRBV6-6 to TRBJ2-7, with 7 bases identical to TRBD2. V shed 0 bases and J 6 bases; nucleotides not matched to a gene: 11. CDR1 and CDR2 from the germline V gene are MNHNY and SVGAGI (reference sequence). This CDR3 is 16 amino acids long. In nucleotides, the CDR3 is TGTGCCAGCAGTTACTCGATGTTGGGGACTACCGCCGAGCAGTACTTC. Encoded protein: CASSYSMLGTTAEQYF.

This clone was counted a single time. This chain connects TRBV30 to TRBJ1-5, with D hard to call. Looked up from germline, CDR1 is GTSNPN and CDR2 is SVGIG (reference sequence). The CDR3 consists of 13 residues. V dropped 2 bases and J dropped 5 bases, with 10 bases sitting between them. The CDR3 is CAWSKGGYQPQHF. For the CDR3, the DNA is TGTGCCTGGAGTAAGGGAGGGTATCAGCCCCAGCATTTT.

By its share, this clone is medium-sized. The chain combines TRBV6-5 with TRBJ2-2; 8 bases map to TRBD1. J gave up 6 bases and V 6 bases, and 6 bases lay outside the gene matches. This CDR3 has 14 residues. The germline V gene encodes CDR1 MNHEY and CDR2 SVGAGI. The chain's CDR3 is CASRDRGSAGELFF. CDR3 DNA: TGTGCCAGCAGAGACAGGGGTAGCGCCGGGGAGCTGTTTTTT.

This clone came up once. The CDR3 here is CASSLLAGGNNEQFF. CDR3 DNA sequence: TGTGCCAGCAGCTTACTAGCGGGAGGAAACAATGAGCAGTTCTTC. This chain links TRBV11-3 with TRBJ2-1; TRBD2 agrees at 11 bases. With V trimmed by 2 bases and J by 5 bases, 2 bases remained unmatched. This CDR3 contains 15 residues. Germline CDR1 is SGHNT and CDR2 is YENEEA.

V usage is TRBV18 and J usage is TRBJ1-1; no firm D call. V gave up 6 bases and J gave up 3 bases, with 5 bases separating them. Germline CDR1 and CDR2: KGHSH and LQKENI. This CDR3 is built from 11 residues. The CDR3: CASSRDTEAFF. The DNA for the CDR3 is TGTGCCAGCTCCCGCGACACTGAAGCTTTCTTT. The full variable domain, its missing parts supplied by reference TRBV18 and TRBJ1-1, is NAGVMQNPRHLVRRRGQEARLRCSPMKGHSHVYWYRQLPEEGLKFMVYLQKENIIDESGMPKERFSAEFPKEGPSILRIQQVVRGDSAAYFCASSRDTEAFFGQGTRLTVV.

The rearrangement joins TRBV3-1 (or the pseudogene TRBV3-2) to TRBJ2-5, with TRBD1 matching 10 bases. CDR1 and CDR2 from the germline V gene are LGHDT and YNNKEL (reference sequence). This CDR3 comprises 13 residues. The V gene end was trimmed by 5 bases and the J gene end by 4 bases; junction bases not matched to a gene: 1. CDR3 DNA: TGTGCCAGCAGCGACAGGGGGCGAGAGACCCAGTACTTC. Its translation: CASSDRGRETQYF.

The rearrangement uses TRBV11-2 and TRBJ1-5, with a tentative D call TRBD1 (5 bases). From germline, CDR1 is SGHAT and CDR2 FQNNGV. The V gene lost 1 base and the J gene lost 12 bases, with 13 bases spanning the gap. The CDR3 is made up of 13 amino acids. The CDR3 region is CASSLGGSGRQHF. DNA of the CDR3: TGTGCCAGCAGCTTAGGAGGATCAGGGCGCCAGCATTTT.